A selection of T cell receptor beta chains follows, all from one sample in a study of T cell responses to AZD1222 COVID-19 vaccine. Sequencing was performed with immunoSEQ multiplex PCR; in TCRdb, only in-frame clones are kept and a portion is missing. Altogether tens of thousands of clones are present, approximately 83% being singletons, with the ten largest covering about 12%. Sequencing used peripheral blood, obtained 28 days after the second AZD1222 dose. The receptors derive from an adult who received the AZD1222 COVID-19 vaccine. Each CDR3 is given with its conserved first and last residue. The D gene is left open where the match is weak. Clone size is stated in some rows and not others, as once, few, many or a class when expanded.

>NA|TRBJ1-1|NA|TRBV19
TGTGCCAGTAGTATAATAGCGGGGACTGAAGCTTTCTTT
CASSIIAGTEAFF
>NA|TRBJ2-1|TRBD1|TRBV29-1
TGCAGCGTTTTACAGGGGAGCTCCTACAATGAGCAGTTCTTC
CSVLQGSSYNEQFF
>NA|TRBJ1-2|NA|TRBV7-2
TGTGCCAGCAGCCTCCAGGACGGAGCTAACTATGGCTACACCTTC
CASSLQDGANYGYTF
>NA|TRBJ1-2|NA|TRBV6-2/TRBV6-3
TGTGCCAGCAGTACACAGGGCTATGGCTACACCTTC
CASSTQGYGYTF
>few|TRBJ2-6|TRBD2|TRBV29-1
TGCAGCGTTGAACTTTTCCCCGGGGGGGGTAGCTCTGGGGCCAACGTCCTGACTTTC
CSVELFPGGGSSGANVLTF
>NA|TRBJ1-3|TRBD1|TRBV5-1
TGCGCCAGCAGCTTTGGGACAGGGGGCATCTCTGGAAACACCATATATTTT
CASSFGTGGISGNTIYF
>NA|TRBJ1-5|TRBD1|TRBV7-8
TGTGCCAGCAACCTGGACAGGCTCCCTCGTAAGCCCCAGCATTTT
CASNLDRLPRKPQHF
>many|TRBJ1-6|NA|TRBV6-2/TRBV6-3
TGTGCCAGCAGTTACTACGATAATTCACCCCTCCACTTT
CASSYYDNSPLHF
>NA|TRBJ1-6|NA|TRBV14
TGTGCCAGCAGCCGGGCTCGTGGGGGGAATTCACCCCTCCACTTT
CASSRARGGNSPLHF
>NA|TRBJ2-5|NA|TRBV7-8
TGTGCCAGCAGCCAACAACTAGGAATGGAGACCCAGTACTTC
CASSQQLGMETQYF
>once|TRBJ2-5|NA|TRBV7-9
TGTGCCAGCAGCTTAGATGGTTGGGAGACCCAGTACTTC
CASSLDGWETQYF
>NA|TRBJ2-6|TRBD1|TRBV2
TGTGCCAGCAGTGCGGACAGGTCTGGGGCCAACGTCCTGACTTTC
CASSADRSGANVLTF
>once|TRBJ1-3|TRBD1|TRBV19
TGTGCCAGTAGTAGGGGACAGGTTTGGCCATCTGGAAACACCATATATTTT
CASSRGQVWPSGNTIYF
>NA|TRBJ2-7|NA|TRBV27
TGTGCCAGCAGTGCTTTCGCTCGGTCCTACGAGCAGTACTTC
CASSAFARSYEQYF
>NA|TRBJ1-1|NA|TRBV18
TGTGCCAGCTCACTTGAGGACAGCCCGATTCGTTCCCCCAACACTGAAGCTTTCTTT
CASSLEDSPIRSPNTEAFF
>few|TRBJ2-2|TRBD2|TRBV5-1
TGCGCCAGCAGCTTGACTGGCGGGAGTGCTTTGCTTAACACCGGGGAGCTGTTTTTT
CASSLTGGSALLNTGELFF
>NA|TRBJ1-1|NA|TRBV15
TGTGCCACCAGCTCCCCGGCCGGGAACACTGAAGCTTTCTTT
CATSSPAGNTEAFF
>NA|TRBJ1-4|NA|TRBV28
TGTGCCAGCAGTTTCCGGGCTGCAGGACGGGAAAAACTGTTTTTT
CASSFRAAGREKLFF
>NA|TRBJ2-1|NA|TRBV6-5
TGTGCCAGCTCGGGGGCCTCCTACAATGAGCAGTTCTTC
CASSGASYNEQFF
>once|TRBJ1-5|TRBD1|TRBV5-6
TGTGCCAGCAGCGAAAGACAGGGTCAGCCCCAGCATTTT
CASSERQGQPQHF
>NA|TRBJ2-2|TRBD1|TRBV5-1
TGCGCCAGCAGCTACGACAGGGACGCCGGGGAGCTGTTTTTT
CASSYDRDAGELFF
>NA|TRBJ2-1|NA|TRBV27
TGTGCCAGCAGTTCCCCCCGTGGGGGGCACAATGAGCAGTTCTTC
CASSSPRGGHNEQFF
>NA|TRBJ2-3|TRBD2|TRBV28
TGTGCCAGCTCCACCCGAGCGGGAGGGCCCACAGATACGCAGTATTTT
CASSTRAGGPTDTQYF
>once|TRBJ1-2|NA|TRBV6-5
TGTGCCAGCAGTACTGGACTGGGGGGCTACACCTTC
CASSTGLGGYTF
>NA|TRBJ2-3|TRBD2|TRBV28
TGTGCCAGCAGTTTATTCCCAACTAGCGGGATCAGGAGCACAGATACGCAGTATTTT
CASSLFPTSGIRSTDTQYF
>NA|TRBJ1-3|TRBD1|TRBV5-4
TGTGCCAGCAGCTTGGGACAGGGCCGCTCTGGAAACACCATATATTTT
CASSLGQGRSGNTIYF
>NA|TRBJ1-1|TRBD1|TRBV30
TGTGCCTGGAGGGAATACAGGGGCACTGAAGCTTTCTTT
CAWREYRGTEAFF
>NA|TRBJ2-3|TRBD2|TRBV4-2
TGTGCCAGCAGCCAAGAGGATAGCGGGAGATACAGAACAGATACGCAGTATTTT
CASSQEDSGRYRTDTQYF
>NA|TRBJ1-1|NA|TRBV6-4
TGTGCCAGCAAGAGTCGGCCCTCTCGGGACACTGAAGCTTTCTTT
CASKSRPSRDTEAFF
>NA|TRBJ2-5|NA|TRBV9
TGTGCCAGCAGCGACAGTAGCGAGACCCAGTACTTC
CASSDSSETQYF
>NA|TRBJ1-5|NA|TRBV2
TGTGCCAGCAGCAGAAGCCTTAAAGGACAGACGCGCAATCAGCCCCAGCATTTT
CASSRSLKGQTRNQPQHF
>few|TRBJ1-1|TRBD1|TRBV3-1/TRBV3-2
TGTGCCAGCAGCGGGGACAGCTCCTCTCCAGGGGCTTTCTTT
CASSGDSSSPGAFF
>NA|TRBJ1-5|NA|TRBV7-9
TGTGCCAGCGCGAGTAGCAATCAGCCCCAGCATTTT
CASASSNQPQHF
>once|TRBJ2-5|NA|TRBV11-3
TGTGCCAGCAGCTCTGCAGGGCGAGAGGAGACCCAGTACTTC
CASSSAGREETQYF
>NA|TRBJ2-3|TRBD2|TRBV5-1
TGCGCCAGCAGCGGGACTAGCGGGGAGTATACGCAGTATTTT
CASSGTSGEYTQYF
>NA|TRBJ2-7|TRBD2|TRBV29-1
TGCAGCGTTGCGGACACTAGCGGGAGCCTCTACGAGCAGTACTTC
CSVADTSGSLYEQYF
>NA|TRBJ2-1|NA|TRBV11-3
TGTGCCAGCAGCTTAGGCCTTTCCCCAAATGAGCAGTTCTTC
CASSLGLSPNEQFF
>NA|TRBJ2-4|TRBD1|TRBV7-2
TGTGCCAGCAGCTTAGCTCGAGGGACAGCAAAAAACATTCAGTACTTC
CASSLARGTAKNIQYF
>NA|TRBJ2-3|NA|TRBV5-4
TGTGCCAGCAGCCGGAGTAGCGCGCCCTTGGGGGATACGCAGTATTTT
CASSRSSAPLGDTQYF
>NA|TRBJ1-2|NA|TRBV11-2
TGTGCCAGCAGCCCCAGTAAGGGGGTGGGTGGCTACACCTTC
CASSPSKGVGGYTF
>NA|TRBJ2-2|NA|TRBV6-5
TGTGCCAGCGTTACACCACCCGCGAACACCGGGGAGCTGTTTTTT
CASVTPPANTGELFF
>NA|TRBJ2-3|TRBD1|TRBV7-2
TGTGCCAGCAGCATACAGGGGGGACACACAGATACGCAGTATTTT
CASSIQGGHTDTQYF
>NA|TRBJ1-5|NA|TRBV7-8
TGTGCCACAGCACAAGACACTGGGCATCAGCCCCAGCATTTT
CATAQDTGHQPQHF
>NA|TRBJ1-3|NA|TRBV28
TGTGCCAGCAGTTCTACCGGGACTCCGGAGGTATCTGGAAACACCATATATTTT
CASSSTGTPEVSGNTIYF
>NA|TRBJ1-1|NA|TRBV7-2
TGTGCCAGCAGCTCAACCAGGGAGAACCCTAAGAACACTGAAGCTTTCTTT
CASSSTRENPKNTEAFF
>NA|TRBJ2-2|NA|TRBV6-5
TGTGCCAGCACCAGAAATTATGAGGTCGGGGAGCTGTTTTTT
CASTRNYEVGELFF
>NA|TRBJ1-2|NA|TRBV2
TGTGCCAGCATTGGGAGTTTCTATGGCTACACCTTC
CASIGSFYGYTF
>NA|TRBJ2-1|NA|TRBV7-3
TGTGCCAGCAGCCGGAGCGGCAATGAGCAGTTCTTC
CASSRSGNEQFF
>NA|TRBJ1-4|NA|TRBV28
TGTGCCAGCAGTCTGAGGGCTACTAATGAAAAACTGTTTTTT
CASSLRATNEKLFF
>NA|TRBJ2-1|TRBD2|TRBV6-2/TRBV6-3
TGTGCCAGCAGTCCCCTTAGCGGGAGGGCCGTCGTACGCTCCTACAATGAGCAGTTCTTC
CASSPLSGRAVVRSYNEQFF
>NA|TRBJ1-1|NA|TRBV19
TGTGCCAGTAGTCCCCTTAGGGTTCGGTCGAGGGCTGAAGCTTTCTTT
CASSPLRVRSRAEAFF
>NA|TRBJ1-1|TRBD1|TRBV10-2
TGCGCCAGCAGTGGTACAGGGGGCACTGAAGCTTTCTTT
CASSGTGGTEAFF
>NA|TRBJ1-3|NA|TRBV4-3
TGCGCCAGCAGCCAAGGACAGCGATACTCTGGAAACACCATATATTTT
CASSQGQRYSGNTIYF
>NA|TRBJ2-1|NA|TRBV7-8
TGTGCCAGCAGCTTAGACGGGAGTCCTTCTCTTGAGCAGTTCTTC
CASSLDGSPSLEQFF
>NA|TRBJ2-3|TRBD1|TRBV29-1
TGCAGCGTGACGAGGGCGGGACAGGGGCAGAGTCTAGATACGCAGTATTTT
CSVTRAGQGQSLDTQYF
>NA|TRBJ2-5|TRBD2|TRBV19
TGTGCCAGTAGCGCGGGACTAGCGGGGGGAGAGACCCAGTACTTC
CASSAGLAGGETQYF